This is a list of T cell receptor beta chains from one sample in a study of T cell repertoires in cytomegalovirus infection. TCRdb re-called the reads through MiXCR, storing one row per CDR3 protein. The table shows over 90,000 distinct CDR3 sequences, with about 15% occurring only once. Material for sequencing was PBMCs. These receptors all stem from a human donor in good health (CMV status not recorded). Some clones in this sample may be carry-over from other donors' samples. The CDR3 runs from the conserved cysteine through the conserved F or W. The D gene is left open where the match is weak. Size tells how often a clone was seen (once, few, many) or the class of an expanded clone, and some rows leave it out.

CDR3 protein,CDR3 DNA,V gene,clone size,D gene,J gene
CASSFAGGAYEQYF,TGTGCCAGCAGCTTCGCGGGGGGGGCCTACGAGCAGTACTTC,TRBV7-2,-,TRBD2,TRBJ2-7
CASSPIGPVRREQYF,TGTGCCAGCAGCCCCATCGGGCCAGTCCGCCGTGAGCAGTACTTC,TRBV3-1,-,-,TRBJ2-7
CATSAGGDTDTQYF,TGTGCCACCTCTGCGGGGGGGGACACAGATACGCAGTATTTT,TRBV15,-,TRBD2,TRBJ2-3
CSARRTGEPDSPLHF,TGCAGTGCTAGACGGACAGGGGAACCCGATTCACCCCTCCACTTT,TRBV20-1,-,TRBD1,TRBJ1-6
CASRSGTGGAQRTDTQYF,TGTGCCAGCAGGTCCGGGACAGGGGGCGCCCAGAGAACAGATACGCAGTATTTT,TRBV7-3,many,TRBD1,TRBJ2-3
CASSLPGASYNEQFF,TGTGCCAGCAGCTTACCGGGGGCGAGTTACAATGAGCAGTTCTTC,TRBV7-9,-,-,TRBJ2-1
CAISGSGEDGYTF,TGTGCCATCAGTGGGTCGGGGGAGGATGGCTACACCTTC,TRBV10-3,many,-,TRBJ1-2
CASSSGQGESEAFF,TGTGCCAGCAGCTCCGGACAGGGAGAAAGTGAAGCTTTCTTT,TRBV7-9,many,TRBD1,TRBJ1-1
CASSFRAGGPNIQYF,TGTGCCAGCAGCTTCCGAGCGGGGGGGCCCAATATCCAGTATTTT,TRBV7-8,many,TRBD2,TRBJ2-3
CASSLAGWGTFDSPLHF,TGTGCCAGCAGCTTGGCCGGGTGGGGGACCTTTGATTCACCCCTCCACTTT,TRBV5-6,many,-,TRBJ1-6
CASRSTGGATKNIQYF,TGTGCCAGCAGATCAACAGGGGGCGCGACCAAAAACATTCAGTACTTC,TRBV28,-,TRBD1,TRBJ2-4
CASTLGVATNEKLFF,TGTGCCAGCACTTTGGGCGTAGCAACTAATGAAAAACTGTTTTTT,TRBV12-3/TRBV12-4,-,-,TRBJ1-4
CASSLEKGTVGTGELFF,TGTGCCAGCAGCTTAGAAAAGGGGACCGTGGGCACCGGGGAGCTGTTTTTT,TRBV7-2,many,-,TRBJ2-2
CATRLWGASYEQYF,TGTGCCACCCGCCTCTGGGGGGCCTCCTACGAGCAGTACTTC,TRBV28,-,-,TRBJ2-7
CASSSPTSTDTQYF,TGTGCCAGCTCAAGTCCAACTAGCACAGATACGCAGTATTTT,TRBV18,-,-,TRBJ2-3
CASSFWGNNEQFF,TGTGCCAGCAGTTTCTGGGGCAACAATGAGCAGTTCTTC,TRBV12-3/TRBV12-4,few,-,TRBJ2-1
CASSSSRVLTLHF,TGTGCCAGCAGTTCCTCAAGGGTCCTCACCCTCCACTTT,TRBV6-5,many,-,TRBJ1-6
CASSQQGNEQYF,TGTGCCAGCTCACAACAGGGGAACGAGCAGTACTTC,TRBV18,-,TRBD1,TRBJ2-7
CASSQDYRQGYTEAFF,TGTGCCAGCAGCCAAGACTACCGACAGGGTTACACTGAAGCTTTCTTT,TRBV4-2,many,TRBD1,TRBJ1-1
CASRWTGGNTEAFF,TGTGCCAGCAGATGGACAGGGGGGAACACTGAAGCTTTCTTT,TRBV2,many,TRBD1,TRBJ1-1
CASSIELISDTQYF,TGTGCCAGTAGTATAGAGCTCATTTCAGATACGCAGTATTTT,TRBV19,few,-,TRBJ2-3
CASTARTGVAGYTF,TGTGCCAGCACCGCCCGGACAGGGGTTGCTGGCTACACCTTC,TRBV2,few,TRBD1,TRBJ1-2
CASSLQGASTGELFF,TGTGCCAGCAGCCTCCAGGGGGCAAGCACCGGGGAGCTGTTTTTT,TRBV7-9,-,TRBD1,TRBJ2-2
CSASDRAYNSPLHF,TGCAGTGCTAGTGACAGAGCCTATAATTCACCCCTCCACTTT,TRBV20-1,-,-,TRBJ1-6
CASSRGRGGHEQFF,TGTGCCAGCAGCCGGGGGAGGGGGGGCCATGAGCAGTTCTTC,TRBV7-2,many,-,TRBJ2-1
CASSEAQWGSGANVLTF,TGTGCCAGCAGTGAAGCGCAATGGGGATCTGGGGCCAACGTCCTGACTTTC,TRBV2,few,-,TRBJ2-6
CASSQTSGRETQYF,TGTGCCAGCAGCCAAACTAGCGGGCGGGAGACCCAGTACTTC,TRBV7-2,many,TRBD2,TRBJ2-5
CASSPGQNPAGEQYF,TGTGCCAGCTCACCCGGACAGAACCCTGCGGGAGAGCAGTACTTC,TRBV18,many,-,TRBJ2-7
CASDKGSYGYTF,TGTGCCAGCGATAAGGGGAGCTATGGCTACACCTTC,TRBV28,many,-,TRBJ1-2
CSARSEGWEKLFF,TGCAGTGCTAGATCAGAGGGTTGGGAAAAACTGTTTTTT,TRBV20-1,-,-,TRBJ1-4
CASSWRAGNGYTF,TGTGCCAGCAGCTGGAGAGCAGGCAATGGCTACACCTTC,TRBV7-2,many,-,TRBJ1-2
CASSLGRSTGWGSPLHF,TGTGCCAGCAGCTTAGGTCGGTCGACAGGCTGGGGTTCACCCCTCCACTTT,TRBV7-9,many,-,TRBJ1-6
CASTPGERAKNIQYF,TGTGCCAGTACCCCGGGCGAGAGAGCCAAAAACATTCAGTACTTC,TRBV6-1,many,-,TRBJ2-4
CASSLQGPSTGELFF,TGTGCCAGCAGCTTGCAGGGACCTTCCACCGGGGAGCTGTTTTTT,TRBV7-2,few,-,TRBJ2-2
CASTKTGVNTDTQYF,TGTGCCAGCACCAAGACAGGGGTAAACACAGATACGCAGTATTTT,TRBV2,few,TRBD1,TRBJ2-3
CASSRRTSGANEKLFF,TGTGCCAGCAGCCGGCGGACATCTGGGGCTAATGAAAAACTGTTTTTT,TRBV3-1,-,-,TRBJ1-4
CSAVTPTGRETQYF,TGCAGTGCTGTGACACCGACAGGGAGAGAGACCCAGTACTTC,TRBV20-1,-,TRBD1,TRBJ2-5
CASRLAGAYNEQFF,TGTGCCAGCAGGTTAGCGGGGGCCTACAATGAGCAGTTCTTC,TRBV7-8,-,TRBD2,TRBJ2-1
CASSLQGRTYEQYF,TGTGCCAGCAGCTTACAGGGGAGAACCTACGAGCAGTACTTC,TRBV5-6,many,TRBD1,TRBJ2-7
CATSRDLGSTQPQHF,TGTGCCACCAGCAGAGATCTGGGGAGCACTCAGCCCCAGCATTTT,TRBV15,-,-,TRBJ1-5
CSAIWSGETDTQYF,TGCAGTGCTATCTGGAGCGGGGAGACAGATACGCAGTATTTT,TRBV20-1,-,TRBD2,TRBJ2-3
CASPSVTGSQRYGYTF,TGTGCCAGCCCCTCAGTTACGGGATCCCAACGCTATGGCTACACCTTC,TRBV6-1,many,-,TRBJ1-2
CASSLAWGGYGYTF,TGTGCCAGCAGCTTGGCGTGGGGAGGCTATGGCTACACCTTC,TRBV5-8,many,-,TRBJ1-2
CASSSLGRGRPDTQYF,TGTGCCAGCAGCTCCCTCGGCAGGGGGCGCCCAGATACGCAGTATTTT,TRBV28,few,TRBD1,TRBJ2-3
CAISNQGGETQYF,TGTGCCATCAGTAACCAGGGTGGAGAGACCCAGTACTTC,TRBV10-3,few,-,TRBJ2-5
CASSASGTGSGYTF,TGTGCCAGCAGTGCCTCCGGGACAGGGAGCGGCTACACCTTC,TRBV25-1,-,TRBD1,TRBJ1-2
CATQGDAGYTF,TGTGCCACCCAAGGAGACGCTGGCTACACCTTC,TRBV10-3,many,-,TRBJ1-2
CASSLRNRVSNEQFF,TGTGCCAGCAGCCTGAGAAACAGGGTGTCGAATGAGCAGTTCTTC,TRBV7-9,-,-,TRBJ2-1
CSARDPGTVKNEQFF,TGCAGTGCTAGAGACCCTGGGACAGTGAAAAATGAGCAGTTCTTC,TRBV20-1,few,TRBD1,TRBJ2-1
CASSLGTGIKNSPLHF,TGTGCCAGCAGCTTAGGTACAGGTATAAAGAATTCACCCCTCCACTTT,TRBV7-2,few,-,TRBJ1-6
CASSFKDGPAYGYTF,TGTGCCAGCAGCTTCAAAGACGGACCGGCTTATGGCTACACCTTC,TRBV7-9,many,-,TRBJ1-2
CASSAPSGGDADTQYF,TGTGCCAGCAGCGCCCCTAGCGGGGGGGATGCAGATACGCAGTATTTT,TRBV7-9,many,TRBD2,TRBJ2-3
CASSVAGQNSPLHF,TGTGCCAGCAGCGTAGCGGGACAGAATTCACCCCTCCACTTT,TRBV9,few,TRBD1,TRBJ1-6
CASSLEGVGDNSPLHF,TGTGCCAGCAGCTTGGAGGGTGTAGGAGATAATTCACCCCTCCACTTT,TRBV5-8,-,-,TRBJ1-6
CARSQGGSNQPQHF,TGTGCCCGCAGCCAGGGGGGAAGCAATCAGCCCCAGCATTTT,TRBV28,-,TRBD1,TRBJ1-5
CASHSAWERSGRRTQYF,TGTGCCAGCCACAGCGCTTGGGAACGGAGCGGGCGTCGCACCCAGTACTTC,TRBV7-8,many,-,TRBJ2-5
CASSLQGAGNTIYF,TGTGCCAGCAGCCTCCAAGGGGCTGGAAACACCATATATTTT,TRBV7-2,many,-,TRBJ1-3
CASSQRSGASRTGYTF,TGTGCCAGCAGCCAACGCTCGGGGGCAAGTCGAACGGGCTACACCTTC,TRBV3-1,few,-,TRBJ1-2
CAISGQGAANQPQHF,TGTGCCATCAGTGGACAGGGGGCTGCCAATCAGCCCCAGCATTTT,TRBV10-3,many,TRBD1,TRBJ1-5